The 15 T cell receptor beta chains in this list originate from one sample, sequenced in a study of cytomegalovirus exposure and HLA in healthy donors (TCRdb year 2017). Preparation of the library involved the immunoSEQ multiplex PCR assay. The multiplex PCR relied on a mix of 60 forward primers for TCR Vbeta segments and 13 reverse primers for TCR Jbeta segments. TCRdb took over this immuneACCESS table, retaining in-frame rearrangements with V and J assigned. Such tables are incomplete; in checked studies, under half of the missing clones stem from an unresolved V gene, and the remainder is unexplained. The sample table contains some 150,000 clones; only one count was recorded for roughly 85% of them. The ten largest clones take up about 1.5% of the sample. Source material: PBMCs. The receptors were gathered from a male donor in good health and CMV-seronegative.

The rearrangement uses TRBV6-6 and TRBJ2-7, with 9 bases that match TRBD2. V was clipped by 5 bases and J by 3 bases; unmatched bases: 11. The CDR3 sequence is 16 residues long. Germline V lookup: CDR1 MNHNY, CDR2 SVGAGI (reference sequence). The CDR3, as DNA: TGTGCCAGCAGTACACCACCGACTAGCGGCCTCTACGAGCAGTACTTC. Protein sequence: CASSTPPTSGLYEQYF.

This rearrangement joins TRBV10-2 to TRBJ2-3; D is unresolved. The CDR3 consists of 13 residues. Germline CDR1 WSHSY, CDR2 SAAADI. V shed 3 bases and J shed 6 bases, with 10 bases lying between them. CDR3 sequence (DNA): TGCGCCAGCAGTGATTGGGCCCCGGATACGCAGTATTTT. Its translation: CASSDWAPDTQYF.

The chain carries TRBV29-1 and TRBJ2-7; D possibly corresponds to TRBD1 (5 bases). The V gene lost 4 bases and the J gene lost 0 bases, with 10 bases spanning the gap. CDR1 is SQVTM, CDR2 ANQGSEA, per germline. The CDR3 runs to 13 residues. CDR3 sequence reads: CSVGTDSSYEQYF. Written as DNA, the CDR3 is TGCAGCGTTGGGACCGACAGCTCCTACGAGCAGTACTTC.

J is TRBJ1-6 and V is TRBV27, with D tentatively TRBD1 (6 bases). This CDR3 spans 16 amino acids. Trimming removed 8 bases from V and 6 bases from J, with 20 bases in between. Looked up from germline, CDR1 is MNHEY and CDR2 is SMNVEV (reference sequence). CDR3 sequence: CASGLDRPTLNSPLHF. As DNA, the CDR3 is TGTGCCAGCGGGTTGGACAGACCGACCCTTAATTCACCCCTCCACTTT.

The genes are TRBV18 and TRBJ1-1, with D possibly being TRBD1 (5 bases). V lost 2 bases to trimming and J lost 3 bases, with 10 bases between them. The CDR3 contains 14 residues. Germline CDR1 KGHSH, CDR2 LQKENI. The CDR3 reads CASSPIRGDTEAFF. CDR3 DNA: TGTGCCAGCTCACCAATTCGGGGGGACACTGAAGCTTTCTTT.

The J gene is TRBJ1-5, the V gene TRBV10-3, with TRBD1 as a possible D gene (6 bases). V lost 4 bases and J 3 bases, leaving 7 bases between the germline ends. The CDR3 sequence is 13 residues long. Germline V gene data show CDR1 as ENHRY and CDR2 as SYGVKD. The CDR3 loop is CAISGTDNQPQHF. In DNA form, the CDR3 reads TGTGCCATCAGTGGGACAGACAATCAGCCCCAGCATTTT.

There are a few counts of this clone. The chain carries TRBV7-3 and TRBJ2-7, with TRBD2 identical over 7 bases. The V gene's germline CDR1 is SGHTA and CDR2 FQGTGA. V gave up 5 bases and J gave up 5 bases; unmatched junction bases: 24. The CDR3 has 19 amino acids. CDR3 protein: CASSPHGREVFHYKHEQYF. In DNA, the CDR3 is TGTGCCAGCAGCCCCCATGGGAGGGAAGTATTTCACTATAAGCACGAGCAGTACTTC.

This chain links TRBV29-1 with TRBJ1-2; 8 bases agree with TRBD1. V trimming: 8 bases; J trimming: 0 bases; junction bases outside the gene matches: 5. The germline CDR1 and CDR2 sequences are SQVTM and ANQGSEA. The CDR3 consists of 13 residues. The CDR3 loop is CSTSGGPNYGYTF. The CDR3 DNA reads TGCAGCACGTCAGGGGGCCCTAACTATGGCTACACCTTC.

This sequence joins TRBV9 and TRBJ2-5; 9 bases match TRBD2. Germline CDR1 reads SGDLS; CDR2 reads YYNGEE. The J segment lost 9 bases and the V segment lost 0 bases, leaving 6 bases of the junction unmatched. The CDR3 contains 14 residues. CDR3 sequence reads: CASSVGGGGESQYF. The CDR3 nucleotides are TGTGCCAGCAGCGTAGGCGGCGGGGGGGAATCCCAGTACTTC.

The rearrangement joins TRBV28 to TRBJ1-1; 9 nucleotides align to TRBD1. CDR1 is MDHEN and CDR2 is SYDVKM in the germline V gene. Trimming at V came to 8 bases and at J to 5 bases, leaving 6 bases not matched to a gene. The length of the CDR3 is 13 residues. CDR3 nucleotides: TGTGCCAGCCGAACAGGGGGCGTTACTGAAGCTTTCTTT. This sequence encodes CASRTGGVTEAFF.

The V gene is TRBV9, the J gene TRBJ2-7; a possible D gene is TRBD2 (6 bases). The CDR3 runs to 18 residues. Germline assignment: CDR1 SGDLS and CDR2 YYNGEE. V lost 1 base and J 2 bases, leaving 22 bases between the germline ends. The CDR3 loop reads CASSVPPHVEGPAYEQYF. DNA of the CDR3: TGTGCCAGCAGCGTACCCCCGCACGTGGAGGGGCCTGCCTACGAGCAGTACTTC.

This chain links TRBV19 with TRBJ2-6; a possible D gene is TRBD2 (5 bases). The CDR3 extends over 14 amino acids. Trimming shortened V by 5 bases and J by 2 bases, and 7 bases separated the two germline ends. Per germline, CDR1 LNHDA and CDR2 SQIVND (reference sequence). The CDR3 region has the DNA TGTGCCAGTAGTTTGGGAGCTGGGGCCAACGTCCTGACTTTC. This gives the protein CASSLGAGANVLTF.

The J gene is TRBJ1-1, the V gene TRBV6-5; D might be TRBD1 (6 bases). The CDR3 has 15 amino acids. In germline, CDR1 is MNHEY, CDR2 SVGAGI. V lost 3 bases, J lost 5 bases, and 16 bases lay in between. CDR3 coding DNA: TGTGCCAGCAGTTATTCCTACAGGGTAGGTACTGAAGCTTTCTTT. Protein product: CASSYSYRVGTEAFF.

This clone was counted once. The chain is built from TRBV7-6 and TRBJ2-4; TRBD1 might be the D (7 bases). Germline V gene lookup returns CDR1 SGHVS and CDR2 FNYEAQ. Trimming took off 5 bases at V and 7 bases at J, with 12 bases between the two ends. This CDR3 has 13 residues. In DNA form, the CDR3 reads TGTGCCAGCAGCGGATCAGGGGGGAACATTCAGTACTTC. It is translated as CASSGSGGNIQYF.

Concerning this clone: The germline gene is not matched at one end of the junction; a read error may be the cause. The rearrangement joins TRBV7-9 to TRBJ1-2, with D possibly matching TRBD1 (5 bases). The CDR3 length is 15 residues. Germline assignment: CDR1 SEHNR and CDR2 FQNEAQ (reference sequence). The CDR3 region is CSSSLGSGGGYGYTF. CDR3 in DNA: TGTTCCAGCAGCTTGGGGTCGGGCGGGGGCTATGGCTACACCTTC.